The present entry profiles one T cell receptor (beta chain) with its context. Its antigen remains unidentified. The data are from a study of metastatic and nonmetastatic thyroid tumors. Study processing details: CDR3 differences across clinicopathological groups were used to build a distant-metastasis classifier for papillary thyroid cancer. TCRdb ran MiXCR on the PCR reads. For this entry, the V and J calls and clone size follow TCRdb and not the study's own pipeline. Of 15,000 to 20,000 clones in the sample, about 25% were seen once. Ahead of thyroid surgery, no patient had received treatment of any kind. Points from the study as a whole: A significant increase in TCR beta diversity was reportedly seen in malignant thyroid tumors relative to benign nodules, in blood and tumor.

CDR3 length: 14 amino acids. Germline loops: CDR1 DFQATT, CDR2 SNEGSKA (reference sequence). V lost 3 bases to trimming and J lost 1 base; unmatched junction nucleotides: 6. The sequence was collected from a female donor with papillary thyroid cancer or a benign thyroid nodule (not recorded which). Some clones in this sample may be carry-over from other donors' samples. Sequenced sample: adjacent normal tissue. The chain uses TRBV20-1 and TRBJ2-7; 7 bases line up with TRBD1. CDR3 in DNA: TGCAGTGCTAGGGGGACAGCGTGGTCCTACGAGCAGTACTTC. It encodes CSARGTAWSYEQYF.